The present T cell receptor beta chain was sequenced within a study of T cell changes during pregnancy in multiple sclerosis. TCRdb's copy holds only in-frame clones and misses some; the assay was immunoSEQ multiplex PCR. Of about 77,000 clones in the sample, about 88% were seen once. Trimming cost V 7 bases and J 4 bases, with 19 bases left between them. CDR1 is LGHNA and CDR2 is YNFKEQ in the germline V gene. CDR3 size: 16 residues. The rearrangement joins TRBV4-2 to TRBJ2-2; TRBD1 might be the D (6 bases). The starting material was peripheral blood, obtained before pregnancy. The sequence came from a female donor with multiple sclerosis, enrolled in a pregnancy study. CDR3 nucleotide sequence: TGTGCCAGCAAAGCGATCGGGACATATGGCACCGGGGAGCTGTTTTTT. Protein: CASKAIGTYGTGELFF.